This T cell receptor (beta chain) was sequenced for a study of CD8 T cells in Susac syndrome. This CDR3 is 17 amino acids long. The germline V gene encodes CDR1 SNHLY and CDR2 FYNNEI. V lost 5 bases to trimming and J lost 2 bases, with 21 bases between them. cDNA came from about 0.51 to 1 ug RNA primed by random hexamers. Amplification of TCR beta CDR3 used immunoSEQ multiplex PCR across 54 Vbeta and 13 Jbeta. TCRdb processed the immunoSEQ multiplex PCR reads anew with MiXCR; each CDR3 protein has one entry. The sample has around 45,000 distinct CDR3 sequences; 80% to 95% are singletons. The controls, all healthy donors, were matched for age and sex. TEMRA cells were enriched by FACS, while CD8+ and CD4+ T cells were obtained through a negative isolation that was performed magnetically.

This chain connects TRBV2 to TRBJ1-1, with D possibly being TRBD1 (5 bases). The sequenced material came from CD8+ T cells from PBMCs. This clonotype originated in a human donor in good health. CDR3 residues: CASSPHHLIGGNTEAFF. CDR3 in DNA: TGTGCCAGCAGTCCCCACCACCTAATTGGGGGAAACACTGAAGCTTTCTTT.